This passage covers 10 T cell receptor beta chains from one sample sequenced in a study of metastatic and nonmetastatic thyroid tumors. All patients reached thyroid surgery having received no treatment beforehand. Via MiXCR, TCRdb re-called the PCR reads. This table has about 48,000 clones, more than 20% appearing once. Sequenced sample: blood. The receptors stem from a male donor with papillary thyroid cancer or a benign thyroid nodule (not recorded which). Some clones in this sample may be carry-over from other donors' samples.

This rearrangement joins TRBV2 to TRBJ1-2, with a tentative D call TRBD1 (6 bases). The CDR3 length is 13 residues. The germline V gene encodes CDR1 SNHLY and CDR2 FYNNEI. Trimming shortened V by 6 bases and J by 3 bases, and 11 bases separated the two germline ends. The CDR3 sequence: CASRYRVDYGYTF. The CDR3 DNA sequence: TGTGCCAGCAGGTACAGGGTAGACTATGGCTACACCTTC.

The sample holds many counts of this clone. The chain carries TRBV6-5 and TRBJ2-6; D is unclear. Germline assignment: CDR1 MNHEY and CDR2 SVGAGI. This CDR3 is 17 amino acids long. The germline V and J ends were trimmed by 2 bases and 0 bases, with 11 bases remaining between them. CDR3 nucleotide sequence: TGTGCCAGCAGTTACCAAGGGCGCCACTCTGGGGCCAACGTCCTGACTTTC. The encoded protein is CASSYQGRHSGANVLTF.

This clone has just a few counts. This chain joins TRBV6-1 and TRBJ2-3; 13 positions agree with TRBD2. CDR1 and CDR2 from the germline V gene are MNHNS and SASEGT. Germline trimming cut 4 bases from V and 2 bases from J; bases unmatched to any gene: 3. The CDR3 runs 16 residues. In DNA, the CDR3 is TGTGCCAGCAGTGCAGGACTAGCGGGAGACACAGATACGCAGTATTTT. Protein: CASSAGLAGDTDTQYF.

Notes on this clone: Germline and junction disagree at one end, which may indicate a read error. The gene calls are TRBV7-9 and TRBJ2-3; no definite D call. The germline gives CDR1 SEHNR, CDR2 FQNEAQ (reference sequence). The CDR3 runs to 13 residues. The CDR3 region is CSSSSSITDTQYF. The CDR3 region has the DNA TGTTCCAGCAGCTCGTCGATCACAGATACGCAGTACTTT.

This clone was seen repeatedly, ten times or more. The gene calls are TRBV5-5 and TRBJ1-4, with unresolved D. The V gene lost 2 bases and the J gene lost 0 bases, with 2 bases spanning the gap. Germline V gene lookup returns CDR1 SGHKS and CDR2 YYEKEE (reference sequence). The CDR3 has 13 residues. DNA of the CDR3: TGTGCCAGCAGCTTACCAACTAATGAAAAACTGTTTTTT. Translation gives CASSLPTNEKLFF.

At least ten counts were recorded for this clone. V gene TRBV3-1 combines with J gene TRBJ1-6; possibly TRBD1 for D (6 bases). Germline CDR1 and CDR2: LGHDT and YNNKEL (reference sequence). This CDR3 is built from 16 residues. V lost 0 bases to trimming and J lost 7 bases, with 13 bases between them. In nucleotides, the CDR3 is TGTGCCAGCAGCCAAGAGGTGGGGGGCAGGAATTCACCCCTCCACTTT. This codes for CASSQEVGGRNSPLHF.

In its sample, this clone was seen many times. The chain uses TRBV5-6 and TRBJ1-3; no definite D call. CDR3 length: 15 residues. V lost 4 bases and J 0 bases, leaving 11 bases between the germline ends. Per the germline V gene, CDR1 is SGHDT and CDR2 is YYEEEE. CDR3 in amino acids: CASSTDPFSGNTIYF. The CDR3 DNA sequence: TGTGCCAGCAGCACAGACCCTTTCTCTGGAAACACCATATATTTT.

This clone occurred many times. The CDR3 coding sequence is TGTGCCAGCAGTGAGCTGACGGGAGGGAACACCGGGGAGCTGTTTTTT. Its protein product is CASSELTGGNTGELFF. The chain combines TRBV25-1 with TRBJ2-2, with TRBD2 matching 7 bases. Germline V gene sequence: CDR1 MGHDK, CDR2 SYGVNS. The CDR3 loop spans 16 amino acids. V lost 3 bases and J lost 1; bases outside the gene matches: 5.

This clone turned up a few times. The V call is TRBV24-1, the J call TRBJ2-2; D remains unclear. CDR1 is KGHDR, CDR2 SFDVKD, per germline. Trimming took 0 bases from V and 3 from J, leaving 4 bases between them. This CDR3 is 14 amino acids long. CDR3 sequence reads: CATSDLIDTGELFF. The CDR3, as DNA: TGTGCCACCAGTGATTTGATTGACACCGGGGAGCTGTTTTTT.

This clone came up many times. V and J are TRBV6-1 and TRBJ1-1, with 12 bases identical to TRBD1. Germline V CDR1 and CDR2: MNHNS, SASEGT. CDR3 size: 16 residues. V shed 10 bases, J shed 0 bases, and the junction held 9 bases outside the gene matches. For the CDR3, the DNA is TGTGCCATCAGGGACAGGGGGCTAACTTTGAACACTGAAGCTTTCTTT. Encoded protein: CAIRDRGLTLNTEAFF.